This T cell receptor beta chain comes out of a study of T cell clonality in common variable immunodeficiency. Whole-study results and caveats: Common variable immunodeficiency TCR beta sequences reportedly had fewer deletions and N-nucleotide insertions.

This clone occurred many times. Its target is unknown. The read ends 3 residues shy of where the CDR3 ends; the end is completed using the germline J gene. Produced via immunoSEQ multiplex PCR; TCRdb's table is partial and in-frame only. Singletons are absent from the sample, which has 25,000 to 35,000 clones. The CDR3 has 15 residues. The germline gives CDR1 SGHRS, CDR2 YFSETQ. V dropped 1 base and J dropped 5 bases, with 12 bases sitting between them. Sample: peripheral blood mononuclear cells. The origin of this receptor is a human donor with common variable immunodeficiency. The V gene is TRBV5-1, the J gene TRBJ1-4; D possibly corresponds to TRBD1 (5 bases). The CDR3 protein is CASSLSGGVNEKLFF. CDR3 bases read: TGCGCCAGCAGCTTGAGTGGAGGGGTAAATGAAAAA. The full variable domain, completed using reference TRBV5-1 and TRBJ1-4, is KAGVTQTPRYLIKTRGQQVTLSCSPISGHRSVSWYQQTPGQGLQFLFEYFSETQRNKGNFPGRFSGRQFSNSRSEMNVSTLELGDSALYLCASSLSGGVNEKLFFGSGTQLSVL.